This T cell receptor (beta chain) stems from a study of Ad26.COV2.S vaccination and SARS-CoV-2 variants. Study summary: Intramuscular Ad26.COV2.S at 5x10^10 or 1x10^11 viral particles.

Germline V gene sequence: CDR1 SNHLY, CDR2 FYNNEI. The ends lost 6 bases at V and 9 bases at J; junction bases unmatched: 13. CDR3 length: 15 residues. Assay: immunoSEQ multiplex PCR; the TCRdb copy retains only in-frame clones and omits some. The sample comprises approximately 410,000 clones, approximately 90% of which are singletons, and 3.6% rests with the top ten. Concerning this clone itself: Its specificity is unknown.

Treatment given: 15 to 20 received Ad26.COV2.S at low or high dose, single or two shots; 5 received placebo; per-sample allocation not given. Collection of samples fell on day 63 after the first vaccine or placebo injection. Study results and limitations: Vaccine and placebo groups showed comparable non-spike TCR breadth.

The V and J genes are TRBV2 and TRBJ2-1, with 8 nucleotides matching TRBD1. This sequence was found in a person aged 18-60 years who received the Ad26.COV2.S COVID-19 vaccine or a placebo. The sample in question was peripheral blood, obtained in a trial of Ad26.COV2.S vaccine versus placebo. The CDR3 is CASSADRVMIREQFF. The DNA for the CDR3 is TGTGCCAGCAGCGCGGACAGGGTTATGATTCGTGAGCAGTTCTTC.